The subject of this entry is one T cell receptor beta chain. Its antigen is not identified. The data stem from a study of response to subunit inactivated influenza vaccine. TCRdb analysed the RT-PCR reads with MiXCR anew, one entry per CDR3 protein. The table includes about 190,000 distinct CDR3 sequences, 13% to 15% detected once. The CDR3 runs 15 residues. The V and J ends lost 1 base and 4 bases, in that order; junction bases with no gene match: 3. The V gene's germline CDR1 is SNHLY and CDR2 FYNNEI. Study-level points and caveats: Each seasonal influenza vaccination, the authors suggested, recruits few new T cells.

This clonotype was sampled from a man in his fifties or sixties who received an inactivated influenza vaccine. Specimen: CD8+ T cells sorted from PBMCs, collected 5 days after vaccination. The chain is built from TRBV2 and TRBJ2-1; TRBD1 agrees at 8 bases. The CDR3: CASSEGTGRYNEQFF. The CDR3 region has the DNA TGTGCCAGCAGTGAAGGGACAGGGAGGTACAATGAGCAGTTCTTC.